This TCR beta chain came from a study of radiation and T cells in renal cell carcinoma. General study results and limits: Baseline intratumoral clonotype presence is unknown without pretreatment biopsies. In blood, top tumor clones expanded by 2 weeks, shrinking by 4.

Time point of the sample: baseline pretreatment blood. Documented treatment: 15 Gy SBRT to primary tumor, nephrectomy 4 weeks later. Serial blood draws occurred at baseline and 2 and 4 weeks post-SBRT. This renal cell carcinoma was of the clear cell type. The ends were cut back, 5 bases at V and 8 bases at J, with 15 bases in the middle. The germline V gene encodes CDR1 MNHEY and CDR2 SVGAGI. CDR3 length: 14 residues. Remarks on this clone: Its antigen remains unidentified.

The data were produced by immunoSEQ multiplex PCR, yet TCRdb's version contains in-frame clones alone and is incomplete. The sample includes about 130,000 clones, nearly 90% of them seen just once. V is TRBV6-5 and J is TRBJ1-4, with D tentatively TRBD1 (5 bases). The clonotype was recovered from a woman between 45 and 60 years old with renal cell carcinoma. Sequences were derived from blood, sampled from a patient whose treatment included radiotherapy and nephrectomy. As DNA, the CDR3 is TGTGCCAGCAGTGATCAGGGAATTGGCGAAAAACTGTTTTTT. It translates to CASSDQGIGEKLFF.